This paragraph reports one TCR beta chain. Antigen specificity is unknown. The CDR3 sequence is 14 residues long. Deletions cut 6 bases from V and 4 bases from J, with 12 bases between. Looked up from germline, CDR1 is ENHRY and CDR2 is SYGVKD. The source of the sample is a study of cytomegalovirus exposure and HLA in healthy donors. Primers included in the PCR were 60 Vbeta and 13 Jbeta primers. Here immunoSEQ multiplex PCR was the method, and the copy in TCRdb shows in-frame clones only, minus some. The data show about 190,000 clones, with 75% to 90% seen just once and 0.25% to 0.4% held by the top ten. Study-wide findings and caveats: It was reportedly the case that the classifier diagnosed cytomegalovirus status with high specificity and sensitivity.

This TCR was recovered from a woman aged 25 to 39 in good health and CMV-seronegative. The V and J genes are TRBV10-3 and TRBJ1-4, with D perhaps TRBD1 (6 bases). The source material was PBMCs. CDR3 amino acids: CAISPGALNEKLFF. CDR3 sequence (DNA): TGTGCCATCAGCCCAGGGGCCCTTAATGAAAAACTGTTTTTT.